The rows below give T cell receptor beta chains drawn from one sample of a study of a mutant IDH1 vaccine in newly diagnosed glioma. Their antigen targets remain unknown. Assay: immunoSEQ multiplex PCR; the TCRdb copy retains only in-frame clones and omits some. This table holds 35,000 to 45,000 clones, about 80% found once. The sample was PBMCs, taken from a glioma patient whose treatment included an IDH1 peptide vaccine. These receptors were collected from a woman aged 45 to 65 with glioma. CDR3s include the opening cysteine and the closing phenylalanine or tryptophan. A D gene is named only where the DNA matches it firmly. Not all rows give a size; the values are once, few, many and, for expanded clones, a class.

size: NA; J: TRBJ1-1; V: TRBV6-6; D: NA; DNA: TGTGCCAGCAGTTACCCCGCCGGGGCGGCTGAAGCTTTCTTT; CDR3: CASSYPAGAAEAFF
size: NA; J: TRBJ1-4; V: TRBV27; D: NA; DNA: TGTGCCAGCAGTCTGCAGGTCGGTGAAAAACTGTTTTTT; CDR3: CASSLQVGEKLFF
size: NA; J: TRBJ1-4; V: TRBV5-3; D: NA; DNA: TGTGCCAGAAGCTTCGCGCAGGGTTTCGAAAAACTGTTTTTT; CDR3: CARSFAQGFEKLFF
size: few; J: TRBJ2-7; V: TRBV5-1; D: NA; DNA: TGCGCCAGCAGCTTGGTGGGAGATGTGACCGAGCAGTACTTC; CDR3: CASSLVGDVTEQYF
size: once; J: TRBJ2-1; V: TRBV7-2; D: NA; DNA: TGTGCCAGCACCTCTTCCTCGGGCCTTACCTACAATGAGCAGTTCTTC; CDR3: CASTSSSGLTYNEQFF
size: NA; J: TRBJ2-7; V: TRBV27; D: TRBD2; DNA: TGTGCCAGCAGCACGGGGGGGGTGCGGCAGTACTTC; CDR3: CASSTGGVRQYF
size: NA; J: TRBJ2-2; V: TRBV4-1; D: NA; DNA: TGCGCCAGCAGCCAAGGACTGAACACCGGGGAGCTGTTTTTT; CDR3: CASSQGLNTGELFF
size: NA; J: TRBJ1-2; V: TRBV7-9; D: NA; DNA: TGTGCCAGCAGCTTAATGGAAAGCTATGGCTACACCTTC; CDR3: CASSLMESYGYTF
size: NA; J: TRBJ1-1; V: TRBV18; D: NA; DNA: TGTGCCAGCCGACTGTCGGTCGACCCCATAGAAGCTTTCTTT; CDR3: CASRLSVDPIEAFF
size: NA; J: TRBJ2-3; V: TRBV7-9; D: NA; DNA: TGTGCCAGCAGGTTGACGGATATCACAGATACGCAGTATTTT; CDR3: CASRLTDITDTQYF
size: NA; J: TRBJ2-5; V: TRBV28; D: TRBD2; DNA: TGTGCCAGCAGTCTGCCGGGACTACAAGAGACCCAGTACTTC; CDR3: CASSLPGLQETQYF
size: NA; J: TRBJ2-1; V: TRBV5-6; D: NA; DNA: TGTGCCAGCAGCTTGGAGTTATACAATGAGCAGTTCTTC; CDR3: CASSLELYNEQFF
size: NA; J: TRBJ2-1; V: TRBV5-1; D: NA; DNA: TGCGCCAGCACAGGGATGGGGGGCTCCTACAATGAGCAGTTCTTC; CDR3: CASTGMGGSYNEQFF
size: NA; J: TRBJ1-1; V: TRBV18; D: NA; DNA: TGTGCCAGCTCCCGCCTTCAAGGTGGAACTGAAGCTTTCTTT; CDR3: CASSRLQGGTEAFF
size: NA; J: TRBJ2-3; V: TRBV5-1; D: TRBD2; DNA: TGCGCCAGCAGCCCTAGCGGGGGGGCTTCTGGGGAAACGCAGTATTTT; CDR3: CASSPSGGASGETQYF
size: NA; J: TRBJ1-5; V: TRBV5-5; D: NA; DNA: TGTGCCAGCAGCATTGAACCGGGGATTAGAAATCAGCCCCAGCATTTT; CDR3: CASSIEPGIRNQPQHF
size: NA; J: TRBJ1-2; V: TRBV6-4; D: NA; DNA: TGTGCCAGCAGTGAACAGGGCGGTGGCTACACCTTC; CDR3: CASSEQGGGYTF
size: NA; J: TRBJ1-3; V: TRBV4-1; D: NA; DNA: TGCGCCAGCAGCCTCTCCGGGACGAGCTCTGGAAACACCATATATTTT; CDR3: CASSLSGTSSGNTIYF
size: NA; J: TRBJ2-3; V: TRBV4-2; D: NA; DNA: TGTGCCAGCAGCCCTCGGGACCAGAAAGATACGCAGTATTTT; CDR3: CASSPRDQKDTQYF
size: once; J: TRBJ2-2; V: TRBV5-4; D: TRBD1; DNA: TGTGCCAGCAGCGGTGGGACAGAAAACACCGGGGAGCTGTTTTTT; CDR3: CASSGGTENTGELFF
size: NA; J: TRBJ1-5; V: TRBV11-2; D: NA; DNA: TGTGCCAGCAGCTTAGGTTCCTCCAATCAGCCCCAGCATTTT; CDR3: CASSLGSSNQPQHF
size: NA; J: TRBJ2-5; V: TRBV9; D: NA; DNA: TGTGCCAGCAGCGTCCCGGGGACGGGGGAGACCCAGTACTTC; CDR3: CASSVPGTGETQYF
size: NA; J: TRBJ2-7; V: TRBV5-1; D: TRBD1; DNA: TGCGCCAGCAGCCGGGGGGACAGGGCATACGAGCAGTACTTC; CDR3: CASSRGDRAYEQYF
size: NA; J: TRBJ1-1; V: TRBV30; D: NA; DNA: TGTGCCTGGAGTAACGTCGGTGAAGCTTTCTTT; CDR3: CAWSNVGEAFF
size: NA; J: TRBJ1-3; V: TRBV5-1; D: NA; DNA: TGCGCCAGCAGCTTATCGGGGGGGTTCCTCAACACCATATATTTT; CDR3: CASSLSGGFLNTIYF
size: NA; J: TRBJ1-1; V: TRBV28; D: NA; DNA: TGTGCCAGCAGGCGGGGGACTATGAACACTGAAGCTTTCTTT; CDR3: CASRRGTMNTEAFF
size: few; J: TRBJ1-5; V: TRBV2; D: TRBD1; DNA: TGTGCCAGCAGTGAAGCAACGGGGCAGGGGGCGCGAGCCCAGCATTTT; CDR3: CASSEATGQGARAQHF
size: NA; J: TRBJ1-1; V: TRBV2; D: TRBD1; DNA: TGTGCCAGCAGAGGGACAGGGAATGTGGGCACTGAAGCTTTCTTT; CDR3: CASRGTGNVGTEAFF
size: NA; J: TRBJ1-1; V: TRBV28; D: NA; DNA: TGTGCCAGCAGTTTATCTAGGTTGAACACTGAAGCTTTCTTT; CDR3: CASSLSRLNTEAFF
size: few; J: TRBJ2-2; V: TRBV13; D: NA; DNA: TGTGCCAGCAGCTTTAGGGGAACCGGGGAGCTGTTTTTT; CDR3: CASSFRGTGELFF
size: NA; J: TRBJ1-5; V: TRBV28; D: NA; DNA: TGTGCCACTCAGGGGTGGAATCAGCCCCAGCATTTT; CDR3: CATQGWNQPQHF
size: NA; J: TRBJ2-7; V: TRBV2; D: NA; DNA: TGTGCCAGCAGTACTGACAGGTTCCGCGAGCAGTACTTC; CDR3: CASSTDRFREQYF
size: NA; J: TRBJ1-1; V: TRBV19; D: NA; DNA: TGTGCCAGTAGTATTATAGACCGAGATACTGAAGCTTTCTTT; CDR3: CASSIIDRDTEAFF
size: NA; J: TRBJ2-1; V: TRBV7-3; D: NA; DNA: TGTGCCAGCAGCTTAACTCTCGACAATGAGCAGTTCTTC; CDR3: CASSLTLDNEQFF
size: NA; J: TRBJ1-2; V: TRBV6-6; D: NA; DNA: TGTGCCAGCAGTTCGGACCGAAGACTTGATAACTATGGCTACACCTTC; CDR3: CASSSDRRLDNYGYTF
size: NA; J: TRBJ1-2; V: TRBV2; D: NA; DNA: TGTGCCAGCAGTGGCGCAATGGGACGCCGTAACTATGGCTACACCTTC; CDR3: CASSGAMGRRNYGYTF
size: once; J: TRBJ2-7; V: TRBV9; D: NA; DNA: TGTGCCAGCAGCGCCCAGGGGATGACACAATACGAGCAGTACTTC; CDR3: CASSAQGMTQYEQYF
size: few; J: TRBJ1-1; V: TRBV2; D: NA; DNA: TGTGCCAGCAGTGAAGCGGGGGTCACTGAAGCTTTCTTT; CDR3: CASSEAGVTEAFF
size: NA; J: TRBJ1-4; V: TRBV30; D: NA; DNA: TGTGCCTGGACTGAGCCGGACCGGAGGGGCGAAAAACTGTTTTTT; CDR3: CAWTEPDRRGEKLFF
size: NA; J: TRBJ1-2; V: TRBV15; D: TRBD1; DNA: TGTGCCACCAGCGGAGAGACTCAAGCGGGACAGGGAAGCTACACCTTC; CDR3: CATSGETQAGQGSYTF
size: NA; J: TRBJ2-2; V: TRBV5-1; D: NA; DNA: TGCGCCAGCTCCCCCGGGTACGACGGCACCGGGGAGCTGTTTTTT; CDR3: CASSPGYDGTGELFF